The 24 T cell receptor beta chains listed next were all sequenced from one sample in a study of cytomegalovirus exposure and HLA in healthy donors. Primers included in the PCR were 60 Vbeta and 13 Jbeta primers. Sequencing used immunoSEQ multiplex PCR; TCRdb keeps in-frame clones, though not all of them. In the table there are some 190,000 clones, about 80% of which are singletons. The sequencing input was PBMCs. These receptors were collected from a woman aged 30 to 39 in good health and CMV-seronegative.

The chain is built from TRBV5-6 and TRBJ1-5; TRBD1 matches at 9 bases. Looked up from germline, CDR1 is SGHDT and CDR2 is YYEEEE. The CDR3 extends over 15 amino acids. V lost 1 base and J lost 1; bases outside the gene matches: 0. The CDR3 DNA is TGTGCCAGCAGCTTGACAGGGGGCAGCAATCAGCCCCAGCATTTT. This codes for CASSLTGGSNQPQHF.

This chain joins TRBV5-6 and TRBJ1-2; 8 bases line up with TRBD1. V lost 3 bases, J lost 2 bases, and 0 bases stayed unmatched. The CDR3 loop spans 13 amino acids. The V gene's germline CDR1 is SGHDT and CDR2 YYEEEE. CDR3 loop: CASSWDRNYGYTF. CDR3 in DNA: TGTGCCAGCAGCTGGGACAGGAACTATGGCTACACCTTC.

J is TRBJ1-2 and V is TRBV5-1, with D perhaps TRBD1 (5 bases). This CDR3 contains 16 residues. Deletions cut 3 bases from V and 4 bases from J, with 19 bases between. Germline values: CDR1 SGHRS, CDR2 YFSETQ. CDR3 nucleotide sequence: TGCGCCAGCAGCTCCCAAAGCCTACAGGATATCTATGGCTACACCTTC. It translates to CASSSQSLQDIYGYTF.

The chain has TRBV19 and TRBJ1-5; D is unclear. The CDR3 has 13 residues. V was shortened by 4 bases and J by 2 bases, with 6 bases between the two germline ends. The germline V gene encodes CDR1 LNHDA and CDR2 SQIVND (reference sequence). CDR3 sequence reads: CASSRAGNQPQHF. As DNA, the CDR3 is TGTGCCAGTAGTAGGGCAGGCAATCAGCCCCAGCATTTT. The whole variable domain, remainder taken from reference TRBV19 and TRBJ1-5, is DGGITQSPKYLFRKEGQNVTLSCEQNLNHDAMYWYRQDPGQGLRLIYYSQIVNDFQKGDIAEGYSVSREKKESFPLTVTSAQKNPTAFYLCASSRAGNQPQHFGDGTRLSIL.

This clone has only a few counts. V gene TRBV4-3 combines with J gene TRBJ2-1; 7 nucleotides match TRBD1. The CDR3 has 15 residues. The trim removed 4 bases at V and 2 bases at J, leaving 5 bases unmatched. Looked up from germline, CDR1 is LGHNA and CDR2 is YSLEER. CDR3 DNA: TGCGCCAGCAGCCGAGGGGACAGTACCTACAATGAGCAGTTCTTC. As protein: CASSRGDSTYNEQFF.

This chain connects TRBV12-5 to TRBJ2-3; 10 nucleotides match TRBD2. Germline CDR1 and CDR2: LGHNT and FRNRAP. V lost 6 bases to trimming and J lost 6 bases; unmatched junction nucleotides: 6. The CDR3 has 14 amino acids. In DNA, the CDR3 is TGTGCTAGTGGGAGCAGCGGGGGGGGCGATACGCAGTATTTT. Translating it yields CASGSSGGGDTQYF.

The chain is built from TRBV25-1 and TRBJ1-2; 9 bases fit TRBD1. The CDR3 is made up of 15 amino acids. CDR1 is MGHDK and CDR2 is SYGVNS in the germline V gene. V shed 3 bases and J 5 bases; nucleotides not matched to a gene: 7. The CDR3: CASSDSNRGLYGYTF. The CDR3 region has the DNA TGTGCCAGCAGTGATTCAAACAGGGGGCTGTATGGCTACACCTTC.

This clone is a singleton in its sample. The rearrangement joins TRBV19 to TRBJ1-5; no clear D gene. The germline V gene encodes CDR1 LNHDA and CDR2 SQIVND (reference sequence). Trimming pared 1 base from V and 0 bases from J, leaving 10 bases between. The CDR3 is 16 amino acids. CDR3 loop: CASSIGRRNSNQPQHF. The CDR3 DNA sequence: TGTGCCAGTAGTATAGGGAGGCGGAATAGCAATCAGCCCCAGCATTTT.

The V and J genes are TRBV7-8 and TRBJ2-7; D gene ambiguous. The CDR3 totals 17 residues. Germline loops: CDR1 SGHVS, CDR2 FQNEAQ. V was clipped by 1 base and J by 2 bases, with 18 bases between them. Written as DNA, the CDR3 is TGTGCCAGCAGCTTAGTTACGGCCAGGCCCCTCACCTACGAGCAGTACTTC. It translates to CASSLVTARPLTYEQYF. Variable domain in full (rest from reference TRBV7-8 and TRBJ2-7): GAGVSQSPRYKVAKRGQDVALRCDPISGHVSLFWYQQALGQGPEFLTYFQNEAQLDKSGLPSDRFFAERPEGSVSTLKIQRTQQEDSAVYLCASSLVTARPLTYEQYFGPGTRLTVT.

The chain links TRBV29-1 to TRBJ2-5, with 7 bases fitting TRBD2. The J call is in doubt because the DNA end fits TRBJ2-7 better. The CDR3 is made up of 14 amino acids. Looked up from germline, CDR1 is SQVTM and CDR2 is ANQGSEA. In DNA, the CDR3 is TGCAGCGTTGAACTGTGGGGGGGGATCTACGAGCAGTACTTC. Translation: CSVELWGGIYEQYF.

V usage is TRBV6-6 and J usage is TRBJ1-5; the match to TRBD1 covers 7 bases. The germline V gene encodes CDR1 MNHNY and CDR2 SVGAGI (reference sequence). V gave up 5 bases and J gave up 2 bases; unmatched junction bases: 9. The CDR3 length is 16 residues. The CDR3 loop reads CASSLYGTAGNQPQHF. The DNA for the CDR3 is TGTGCCAGCAGTCTGTACGGGACAGCGGGCAATCAGCCCCAGCATTTT.

This clone came up once. The V and J genes are TRBV5-1 and TRBJ2-4; a possible D gene is TRBD2 (6 bases). Looked up from germline, CDR1 is SGHRS and CDR2 is YFSETQ. The CDR3 loop spans 14 amino acids. V was trimmed by 5 bases and J by 0 bases, leaving 9 bases between them. The CDR3 region is CASSSGVAKNIQYF. The CDR3 DNA reads as TGCGCCAGCAGTAGCGGAGTAGCCAAAAACATTCAGTACTTC.

In this sample, this clone turned up a few times. The chain couples TRBV19 to TRBJ1-1; D is perhaps TRBD1 (6 bases). V was shortened by 4 bases and J by 0 bases, with 9 bases between the two germline ends. The CDR3 runs to 14 residues. Germline V gene lookup returns CDR1 LNHDA and CDR2 SQIVND (reference sequence). This CDR3 is CASSTTGLNTEAFF. CDR3 DNA sequence: TGTGCCAGTAGTACCACAGGGTTGAACACTGAAGCTTTCTTT.

The gene calls are TRBV11-1 and TRBJ2-7, with a tentative D call TRBD1 (6 bases). V was shortened by 4 bases and J by 6 bases, with 10 bases between the two germline ends. The length of the CDR3 is 12 residues. The V gene's germline CDR1 is SGHAT and CDR2 FQDESV (reference sequence). The CDR3 nucleotides are TGTGCCAGCAGCTCGACAGGATCCGAGCAGTACTTC. This translates into CASSSTGSEQYF.

J is TRBJ1-6 and V is TRBV7-7; perhaps TRBD1 as D (6 bases). Germline CDR1 and CDR2: SSHAT and FNYEAQ (reference sequence). The CDR3 is made up of 15 amino acids. V lost 4 bases, J lost 6 bases, and 13 bases lay in between. The CDR3: CASSSKDRVNSPLHF. Here the CDR3 DNA reads TGTGCCAGCAGCTCGAAGGACAGAGTTAATTCACCCCTCCACTTT.

The chain carries TRBV19 and TRBJ2-7; TRBD1 might be the D (6 bases). The CDR3 runs to 13 residues. The germline CDR1 and CDR2 sequences are LNHDA and SQIVND (reference sequence). The V end was cut by 3 bases, the J end by 2 bases, with 8 bases between. CDR3 sequence: CASSMTGTYEQYF. CDR3 sequence (DNA): TGTGCCAGTAGTATGACAGGAACCTACGAGCAGTACTTC.

J is TRBJ2-5 and V is TRBV5-1, with TRBD2 matching over 9 bases. The CDR3 contains 14 residues. Germline loops: CDR1 SGHRS, CDR2 YFSETQ. Germline trimming cut 5 bases from V and 5 bases from J; bases unmatched to any gene: 7. Written as DNA, the CDR3 is TGCGCCAGCAGAGGGCCTAGCGGGGAGGAGACCCAGTACTTC. Its protein is CASRGPSGEETQYF.

The chain carries TRBV6-6 and TRBJ1-2; no definite D call. Between the trimmed V and J ends, which lost 8 bases and 4 bases, there was a span of 17 bases. The V gene's germline CDR1 is MNHNY and CDR2 SVGAGI (reference sequence). CDR3 length: 14 amino acids. CDR3 coding DNA: TGTGCCAGCTGCGATGTCCCATCGGGCTATGGCTACACCTTC. Residues: CASCDVPSGYGYTF.

The V call is TRBV15, the J call TRBJ1-2; 9 bases are a match to TRBD1. There are 15 residues in the CDR3. Per the germline V gene, CDR1 is LNHNV and CDR2 is YYDKDF (reference sequence). V gave up 3 bases and J gave up 0 bases; unmatched junction bases: 2. CDR3 nucleotides: TGTGCCACCAGCAGCCGACAGGGGGCTAACTATGGCTACACCTTC. Translating it yields CATSSRQGANYGYTF.

V usage is TRBV10-2 and J usage is TRBJ1-1; 9 positions agree with TRBD1. V was clipped by 7 bases and J by 7 bases; unmatched bases: 7. The CDR3 has 13 residues. Per the germline V gene, CDR1 is WSHSY and CDR2 is SAAADI. CDR3 nucleotides: TGCGCCAGCATCCTACAGGGGGCCTTTGAAGCTTTCTTT. Translation gives CASILQGAFEAFF.

This clone appeared a single time. The chain links TRBV18 to TRBJ2-7, with D possibly TRBD1 on 5 matching bases. CDR3 length: 12 residues. V was cut by 0 bases and J by 12 bases, with 12 bases left in between. CDR1 is KGHSH, CDR2 LQKENI, per germline. The CDR3, as DNA: TGTGCCAGCTCACCACCGGGGCAGGGTCGGTACTTC. Translating gives CASSPPGQGRYF.

With regard to this clone: The same CDR3 also results from other DNA sequences found in this sample. V is TRBV5-1 and J is TRBJ2-1; D call uncertain. Trimming removed 4 bases at V and 4 bases at J, with 9 bases between. The germline CDR1 and CDR2 sequences are SGHRS and YFSETQ. This CDR3 has 13 amino acids. DNA of the CDR3: TGCGCCAGCAGCACCACTGGTTACAATGAGCAGTTCTTC. Its protein is CASSTTGYNEQFF.

Here the CDR3 reads CASRVGGIYEQYF. The CDR3 DNA reads as TGTGCCAGCAGGGTCGGGGGGATCTACGAGCAGTACTTC. The rearrangement joins TRBV6-1 to TRBJ2-7, with TRBD2 identical over 7 bases. V lost 6 bases, J lost 3 bases, and 5 bases stayed unmatched. From germline, CDR1 is MNHNS and CDR2 SASEGT. CDR3 length equals 13 residues.

This clone was counted a single time. V gene TRBV19 combines with J gene TRBJ2-6; the match to TRBD1 covers 9 bases. Germline values: CDR1 LNHDA, CDR2 SQIVND (reference sequence). After removal of 5 bases from V and 4 bases from J, the junction contained 6 bases not matched to a gene. The CDR3 is 16 residues long. CDR3 region: CASSAQGAGGANVLTF. The CDR3 DNA reads TGTGCCAGTAGTGCACAGGGGGCGGGAGGGGCCAACGTCCTGACTTTC.